A selection of T cell receptor beta chains follows, all from one sample in a study of blood T cell repertoires in COVID-19. Data came from immunoSEQ multiplex PCR; TCRdb stores just in-frame clones and leaves some out. The sample has 450,000 to 500,000 clones; 80% to 90% are singletons. Sequencing was carried out using peripheral blood. These receptors all stem from a human donor in a cohort sampled during active COVID-19. Each CDR3 is given with its conserved first and last residue. D genes are given only for firm matches. Clone sizes are given selectively: once, few, many, or a class where the clone is expanded.

clone_size | j_call | d_call | v_call | cdr3_nt | cdr3_aa
NA | TRBJ1-1 | NA | TRBV19 | TGTGCCACCTACCCTCTTAACAGGCTTGAAATAGGGGCTGAAGCTTTCTTT | CATYPLNRLEIGAEAFF
NA | TRBJ1-5 | TRBD1 | TRBV6-5 | TGTGCCAGCAGCGGACAGGGGAGTATCCAGCCCCAGCATTTT | CASSGQGSIQPQHF
NA | TRBJ1-5 | NA | TRBV5-3 | TGTGCCAGAAGCCCAGGCCCCCGGACAGCCACCAATCAGCCCCAGCATTTT | CARSPGPRTATNQPQHF
NA | TRBJ2-7 | TRBD2 | TRBV18 | TGTGCCAGCTCACCTAAATCCGGGGGGGCCTACGAGCAGTACTTC | CASSPKSGGAYEQYF
NA | TRBJ2-5 | TRBD2 | TRBV4-1 | TGCGCCAGCAGCCAAGATTTGACTAGCGGGAGTAGACAGACCCAGTACTTC | CASSQDLTSGSRQTQYF
NA | TRBJ1-4 | NA | TRBV9 | TGTGCCAGCAGCGTCGGGTCGTCTAATGAAAAACTGTTTTTT | CASSVGSSNEKLFF
NA | TRBJ2-5 | NA | TRBV5-1 | TGCGCCAGCAGCCCAGTGAATGGAGAGACCCAGTACTTC | CASSPVNGETQYF
NA | TRBJ2-1 | TRBD2 | TRBV11-3 | TGTGCCAGCAGCGGCCGGGACTACCCTCGAAGGAATGAGCAGTTCTTC | CASSGRDYPRRNEQFF
NA | TRBJ2-2 | NA | TRBV18 | TGTGCCAGCTCACCCCGACCGACAGGTCTGAACACCGGGGAGCTGTTTTTT | CASSPRPTGLNTGELFF
NA | TRBJ1-5 | TRBD1 | TRBV7-2 | TGTGCCAGCAGCGCTCCCGGGACAGGGGGCATTCAGCCCCAGCATTTT | CASSAPGTGGIQPQHF
NA | TRBJ2-5 | TRBD1 | TRBV3-1/TRBV3-2 | TGTGCCAGCAGCCACGGACAGGGGGCTTGGGAGACCCAGTACTTC | CASSHGQGAWETQYF
few | TRBJ2-7 | TRBD1 | TRBV5-4 | TGTGCCAGCAAGATGGGACAGGGGGAAGACGAGCAGTACTTC | CASKMGQGEDEQYF
NA | TRBJ1-6 | NA | TRBV19 | TGTGCCAGTAGTACCCTGTTCTCACCCCTCCACTTT | CASSTLFSPLHF
NA | TRBJ1-4 | NA | TRBV19 | TGTGCCAGTAGTATGGGGGGGGCCGAGGAAAAACTGTTTTTT | CASSMGGAEEKLFF
NA | TRBJ1-2 | TRBD1 | TRBV5-1 | TGCGCCAGCAGCTTGGGGGGACAGTCCTATGGCTACACCTTC | CASSLGGQSYGYTF
NA | TRBJ1-5 | NA | TRBV6-2/TRBV6-3 | TGTGCCAGCAGTTATGGCAGGGGTTCGCCCCAGCATTTT | CASSYGRGSPQHF
few | TRBJ1-4 | NA | TRBV7-6 | TGTGCCAGCAGCTTAACCGGTGAAGTTTTTGAAAAACTGTTTTTT | CASSLTGEVFEKLFF
NA | TRBJ2-1 | TRBD1 | TRBV19 | TGTGCCAGTAGTATAGGGTGGGACAGGGCCTACAATGAGCAGTTCTTC | CASSIGWDRAYNEQFF
NA | TRBJ1-1 | NA | TRBV18 | TGTGCCAGCTCAATTGGCGCGGGAGGCACTGAAGCTTTCTTT | CASSIGAGGTEAFF
NA | TRBJ2-3 | TRBD2 | TRBV5-5 | TGTGCCAGCAGTTTCCTAGCGGGCCTTACAGATACGCAGTATTTT | CASSFLAGLTDTQYF
once | TRBJ2-7 | TRBD2 | TRBV19 | TGTGCCAGTAGTACTGTGGGTAGCGGGGAGCAGTACTTC | CASSTVGSGEQYF
NA | TRBJ1-2 | NA | TRBV6-5 | TGTGCCAGCACCACCCCTGAGCGGGGCTATGGCTACACCTTC | CASTTPERGYGYTF
NA | TRBJ1-2 | TRBD1 | TRBV5-4 | TGTGCCAGCAGCGGGGAGACAGGGAATAATGGCTACACCTTC | CASSGETGNNGYTF
NA | TRBJ2-1 | TRBD2 | TRBV6-4 | TGTGCCAGCAGTACTAGCGGGAGCTCCTACAATGAGCAGTTCTTC | CASSTSGSSYNEQFF
NA | TRBJ1-2 | NA | TRBV18 | TGTGCCAGCTCACCACCCAGCTATGGCTACACCTTC | CASSPPSYGYTF
few | TRBJ2-2 | NA | TRBV28 | TGTGCCAGCAGCCCTCCAACAGAGACCGGGGAGCTGTTTTTT | CASSPPTETGELFF
NA | TRBJ2-5 | TRBD2 | TRBV29-1 | TGCAGCGCTCGGCGGGAGTGGGCCCAGTACTTC | CSARREWAQYF
NA | TRBJ1-1 | NA | TRBV7-2 | TGTGCCAGCAGCTTAGCAGCGTATCCTCCGGGGAAAAGAACTGAAGCTTTCTTT | CASSLAAYPPGKRTEAFF
NA | TRBJ2-2 | TRBD2 | TRBV4-3 | TGCGCCAGCAGCCAAGATCTTGGTAGCGGGGTGGGCGGGGAGCTGTTTTTT | CASSQDLGSGVGGELFF
NA | TRBJ1-2 | TRBD1 | TRBV29-1 | TGCAGCGTTGCACCAGGGGGCGCGGGCTATGGCTACACCTTC | CSVAPGGAGYGYTF
NA | TRBJ2-1 | TRBD2 | TRBV11-3 | TGTGCCAGCAGCTTAAGGGGACTAAGGAACTCCTACAATGAGCAGTTCTTC | CASSLRGLRNSYNEQFF
NA | TRBJ2-3 | NA | TRBV27 | TGTGCCAGCAGAAAAGGGGGGGGATCGGATACGCAGTATTTT | CASRKGGGSDTQYF
NA | TRBJ2-3 | NA | TRBV9 | TGTGCCAGCAGCGCCTTTTCTGGAGCGGGCACAGATACGCAGTATTTT | CASSAFSGAGTDTQYF
few | TRBJ1-4 | NA | TRBV28 | TGTGCCAGCAGCCGCACAGGAGTTAATGAAAAACTGTTTTTT | CASSRTGVNEKLFF
NA | TRBJ2-1 | NA | TRBV29-1 | TGCAGCGTCTCGACCGGGGGAGATGAGCAGTTCTTC | CSVSTGGDEQFF
NA | TRBJ1-1 | TRBD1 | TRBV19 | TGTGCCAGTAGCCCCCAGACAGGGGTCACTGAAGCTTTCTTT | CASSPQTGVTEAFF
NA | TRBJ2-1 | TRBD2 | TRBV18 | TGTGCCACCAAACCACAACGACTAGCGGGGTCTGGGGGATACAATGAGCAGTTCTTC | CATKPQRLAGSGGYNEQFF
NA | TRBJ1-1 | NA | TRBV19 | TGTGCCAGTAGTATTGGACAAAGGACTGAAGCTTTCTTT | CASSIGQRTEAFF
NA | TRBJ2-2 | NA | TRBV28 | TGTGCCAGCAGACATGAGGGCACCGGGGAGCTGTTTTTT | CASRHEGTGELFF
NA | TRBJ1-6 | NA | TRBV30 | TGTGCCTGGAGTGTGGGGCGGGGGGGTCTCGATAATTCACCCCTCCACTTT | CAWSVGRGGLDNSPLHF
NA | TRBJ2-4 | TRBD2 | TRBV27 | TGTGCCAGCACGACGGGGGGAGCCAAAAACATTCAGTACTTC | CASTTGGAKNIQYF
NA | TRBJ2-7 | TRBD1 | TRBV29-1 | TGCAGCGTTGAAGAAGGGACAGGTCACTACGAGCAGTACTTC | CSVEEGTGHYEQYF